These 27 T cell receptor beta chains were sequenced from one sample in a study of T cell changes during pregnancy in multiple sclerosis (dated by TCRdb to the late 2010s). The library was made by the immunoSEQ multiplex PCR assay. This immuneACCESS table, as held by TCRdb, lists in-frame sequences with V and J called but not all clones. Of the missing ones, under half trace to an unresolved V gene in checked studies; the others have no known cause. The sample table shows some 70,000 clones, and about 91% are seen once. 0.29% of the sample lies in the top ten. The sequencing here drew on CD4+ T cells from peripheral blood mononuclear cells, taken in the third trimester of pregnancy. The source is a female donor in good health, enrolled as a control in a pregnancy study.

The rearrangement uses TRBV11-3 and TRBJ2-2; D not certain. The V end lost 3 bases, the J end lost 6 bases, and 11 bases lay between the germline ends. Germline CDR1 is SGHNT and CDR2 is YENEEA. The CDR3 sequence is 14 residues long. The CDR3 spells CASSFVQSPGELFF. For the CDR3, the DNA is TGTGCCAGCAGCTTCGTCCAGTCCCCCGGGGAGCTGTTTTTT.

The chain recombines TRBV2 with TRBJ2-3, with 8 bases matching TRBD1. CDR1 SNHLY and CDR2 FYNNEI come from the germline V gene. Trimming took 6 bases from V and 0 from J; bases not matched to a gene: 5. The length of the CDR3 is 15 residues. CDR3 residues: CASRGQGGSTDTQYF. DNA for the CDR3: TGTGCCAGCAGAGGACAGGGTGGTAGCACAGATACGCAGTATTTT.

The V call is TRBV5-1, the J call TRBJ2-3; no clear D gene. V was pared by 0 bases and J by 4 bases, with 9 bases between. Germline CDR1 and CDR2: SGHRS and YFSETQ. This CDR3 is built from 14 residues. CDR3 loop: CASSLAQSPDTQYF. The CDR3 DNA sequence: TGCGCCAGCAGCTTGGCACAGTCTCCAGATACGCAGTATTTT.

This chain joins TRBV7-9 and TRBJ1-1, with TRBD1 matching 9 bases. The V segment lost 5 bases and the J segment 7 bases; nucleotides outside the gene matches: 2. The CDR3 length is 12 residues. Germline-derived CDR1 and CDR2 are SEHNR and FQNEAQ (reference sequence). This chain's CDR3 is CASSKTGGEAFF. CDR3 sequence (DNA): TGTGCCAGCAGCAAGACAGGGGGTGAAGCTTTCTTT.

The chain links TRBV4-2 to TRBJ1-6; D unclear. The germline gives CDR1 LGHNA, CDR2 YNFKEQ. CDR3 length: 14 residues. The V end lost 0 bases, the J end lost 6 bases, and 6 bases lay between the germline ends. The CDR3 DNA reads as TGTGCCAGCAGCCAAGATGGGCGTAATTCACCCCTCCACTTT. It codes for CASSQDGRNSPLHF.

The rearrangement joins TRBV7-2 to TRBJ1-4; possible D gene TRBD1, 6 bases. V was trimmed by 5 bases and J by 0 bases, leaving 10 bases between them. Germline V lookup: CDR1 SGHTA, CDR2 FQGNSA. The CDR3 is made up of 15 amino acids. The CDR3 nucleotides read TGTGCCAGCAGCCCGGACAGAGCAACTAATGAAAAACTGTTTTTT. Its translation: CASSPDRATNEKLFF. Together with reference TRBV7-2 and TRBJ1-4, the CDR3 gives the full variable domain: GAGVSQSPSNKVTEKGKDVELRCDPISGHTALYWYRQSLGQGLEFLIYFQGNSAPDKSGLPSDRFSAERTGGSVSTLTIQRTQQEDSAVYLCASSPDRATNEKLFFGSGTQLSVL.

This clone was seen once. The rearrangement uses TRBV5-5 and TRBJ1-4; D is unresolved. Trimming removed 4 bases at V and 7 bases at J, with 5 bases between. Germline V gene sequence: CDR1 SGHKS, CDR2 YYEKEE (reference sequence). There are 11 residues in the CDR3. The DNA of the CDR3 is TGTGCCAGCAGCGTAGCTGAAAAACTGTTTTTT. Translation gives CASSVAEKLFF.

This chain joins TRBV9 and TRBJ2-2, with D perhaps matching TRBD2 (6 bases). Germline V gene sequence: CDR1 SGDLS, CDR2 YYNGEE. Trimming shortened V by 4 bases and J by 4 bases, and 14 bases separated the two germline ends. The CDR3 contains 15 residues. The CDR3 sequence: CASSPRGGTTGELFF. The CDR3 bases are TGTGCCAGCAGCCCCCGAGGAGGGACCACCGGGGAGCTGTTTTTT.

This CDR3 reads CASSSLGDEQFF. CDR3 nucleotides: TGTGCCAGCAGCTCCTTGGGAGATGAGCAGTTCTTC. The chain is built from TRBV7-3 and TRBJ2-1; D is possibly TRBD2 (5 bases). Per germline, CDR1 SGHTA and CDR2 FQGTGA. CDR3 length equals 12 residues. V lost 4 bases and J 8 bases, leaving 9 bases between the germline ends.

The chain recombines TRBV13 with TRBJ2-1; 11 nucleotides align to TRBD2. The CDR3 sequence is 18 residues long. The trim removed 0 bases at V and 8 bases at J, leaving 12 bases unmatched. Germline V gene data show CDR1 as PRHDT and CDR2 as FYEKMQ (reference sequence). CDR3 bases: TGTGCCAGCAGCTTAGGCCGGGCTAGCGGGGGGTTTTTTCATGAGCAGTTCTTC. This encodes CASSLGRASGGFFHEQFF. The full variable domain, completed using reference TRBV13 and TRBJ2-1, is AAGVIQSPRHLIKEKRETATLKCYPIPRHDTVYWYQQGPGQDPQFLISFYEKMQSDKGSIPDRFSAQQFSDYHSELNMSSLELGDSALYFCASSLGRASGGFFHEQFFGPGTRLTVL.

V gene TRBV4-1 combines with J gene TRBJ1-2; tentative D call: TRBD1 (6 bases). V lost 1 base to trimming and J lost 3 bases, with 15 bases between them. The CDR3 extends over 16 amino acids. Germline V gene lookup returns CDR1 MGHRA and CDR2 YSYEKL. In nucleotides, the CDR3 is TGCGCCAGCAGCCAAGGGGAACAGGGATCGTACTATGGCTACACCTTC. It codes for CASSQGEQGSYYGYTF.

The V and J genes are TRBV30 and TRBJ1-2; D is perhaps TRBD1 (5 bases). The V gene lost 2 bases and the J gene lost 8 bases, with 12 bases spanning the gap. The CDR3 contains 12 residues. Germline CDR1 GTSNPN, CDR2 SVGIG (reference sequence). The CDR3 is CAWSQGQRGYTF. The DNA for the CDR3 is TGTGCCTGGAGTCAGGGTCAGAGGGGCTACACCTTC.

V gene TRBV5-6 combines with J gene TRBJ1-1, with 9 bases that match TRBD1. Germline-derived CDR1 and CDR2 are SGHDT and YYEEEE. V lost 0 bases, J lost 3 bases, and 6 bases stayed unmatched. The CDR3 is made up of 16 amino acids. The CDR3 sequence is CASSLDRGRWDTEAFF. The CDR3 DNA sequence: TGTGCCAGCAGCTTGGACAGGGGGCGTTGGGACACTGAAGCTTTCTTT. The entire variable domain, with the rest obtained from reference TRBV5-6 and TRBJ1-1, is as follows: DAGVTQSPTHLIKTRGQQVTLRCSPKSGHDTVSWYQQALGQGPQFIFQYYEEEERQRGNFPDRFSGHQFPNYSSELNVNALLLGDSALYLCASSLDRGRWDTEAFFGQGTRLTVV.

J is TRBJ2-7 and V is TRBV7-2; 12 nucleotides match TRBD2. Germline lookup yields CDR1 SGHTA and CDR2 FQGNSA. Trimming at V came to 5 bases and at J to 3 bases, leaving 2 bases not matched to a gene. This CDR3 has 14 amino acids. In DNA form, the CDR3 reads TGTGCCAGCAGCCGGACTAGCGGGGTCTACGAGCAGTACTTC. It is translated as CASSRTSGVYEQYF.

The chain combines TRBV30 with TRBJ1-2, with D possibly matching TRBD1 (6 bases). The V and J ends lost 2 bases and 8 bases respectively, with 15 bases between them. Germline values: CDR1 GTSNPN, CDR2 SVGIG (reference sequence). The CDR3 runs 13 residues. CDR3 loop: CAWSTTGLYGYTF. The CDR3 DNA is TGTGCCTGGAGTACTACAGGGTTGTACGGCTACACCTTC.

The J gene is TRBJ1-3, the V gene TRBV13; D is ambiguous. V was shortened by 1 base and J by 0 bases, with 7 bases between the two germline ends. Germline CDR1 PRHDT, CDR2 FYEKMQ (reference sequence). This CDR3 is 15 amino acids long. CDR3 loop: CASSLERSSGNTIYF. CDR3 bases: TGTGCCAGCAGCTTAGAAAGGAGCTCTGGAAACACCATATATTTT.

The genes are TRBV7-2 and TRBJ1-5; 10 bases line up with TRBD1. The CDR3 sequence is 13 residues long. Germline values: CDR1 SGHTA, CDR2 FQGNSA. V shed 4 bases, J shed 6 bases, and the junction held 0 bases outside the gene matches. The CDR3 region has the DNA TGTGCCAGCAGCTGGACAGGGGGTCAGCCCCAGCATTTT. Protein product: CASSWTGGQPQHF.

The chain joins TRBV6-4 to TRBJ1-2; 7 bases line up with TRBD1. The ends lost 6 bases at V and 4 bases at J; junction bases unmatched: 14. The CDR3 covers 16 residues. CDR1 and CDR2 (germline): MRHNA, SNTAGT. CDR3: CASRPLRQGVSYGYTF. CDR3 in DNA: TGTGCCAGCAGACCTCTAAGACAGGGAGTAAGCTATGGCTACACCTTC.

The CDR3 reads CASSQGRGGMRETQYF. The CDR3 region has the DNA TGTGCCAGCAGCCAAGGGCGGGGGGGCATGCGGGAGACCCAGTACTTC. The chain combines TRBV4-2 with TRBJ2-5; 9 nucleotides line up with TRBD2. The CDR3 extends over 16 amino acids. The trim removed 1 base at V and 5 bases at J, leaving 8 bases unmatched. Germline-derived CDR1 and CDR2 are LGHNA and YNFKEQ.

The chain employs TRBV9 and TRBJ1-1, with 7 bases aligning to TRBD1. The CDR3 consists of 15 residues. The germline CDR1 and CDR2 sequences are SGDLS and YYNGEE. V lost 4 bases and J lost 5; bases outside the gene matches: 11. In nucleotides, the CDR3 is TGTGCCAGCAGCCCCCGGACAGGAGGAACGACTGAAGCTTTCTTT. Encoded protein: CASSPRTGGTTEAFF. Combining the CDR3 with reference TRBV9 and TRBJ1-1 gives the whole variable domain DSGVTQTPKHLITATGQRVTLRCSPRSGDLSVYWYQQSLDQGLQFLIQYYNGEERAKGNILERFSAQQFPDLHSELNLSSLELGDSALYFCASSPRTGGTTEAFFGQGTRLTVV.

The V call is TRBV6-5, the J call TRBJ2-2; a weak D match, TRBD1 (5 bases). In germline, CDR1 is MNHEY, CDR2 SVGAGI. CDR3 length: 16 residues. Trimming removed 2 bases from V and 4 bases from J, with 14 bases in between. The CDR3 spells CASSYDMTVGTGELFF. The CDR3 coding sequence is TGTGCCAGCAGTTACGATATGACAGTGGGCACCGGGGAGCTGTTTTTT.

The rearrangement links TRBV6-6 to TRBJ1-2; 7 bases map to TRBD1. The CDR3 covers 16 residues. Germline lookup yields CDR1 MNHNY and CDR2 SVGAGI (reference sequence). Trimming took 4 bases from V and 8 from J; bases not matched to a gene: 16. The chain's CDR3 is CASSSSTRDRGIGYTF. The CDR3 nucleotides are TGTGCCAGCAGTTCATCAACCCGGGACAGAGGGATAGGCTACACCTTC.

The CDR3 loop reads CASSTTPGLKNEKLFF. CDR3 nucleotide sequence: TGTGCCAGCTCAACTACACCGGGACTGAAAAATGAAAAACTGTTTTTT. The genes are TRBV18 and TRBJ1-4, with D possibly being TRBD1 (5 bases). This CDR3 contains 16 residues. The germline gives CDR1 KGHSH, CDR2 LQKENI. V was pared by 5 bases and J by 5 bases, with 18 bases between.

The chain links TRBV7-2 to TRBJ1-2; weak D call: TRBD1 (5 bases). The CDR3 length is 15 residues. V lost 5 bases and J lost 8, with 21 bases in between. Germline-derived CDR1 and CDR2 are SGHTA and FQGNSA. This CDR3 is CASSRGGVSGRGYTF. The CDR3 bases are TGTGCCAGCAGCCGGGGGGGGGTCTCCGGACGGGGCTACACCTTC.

The V gene is TRBV9, the J gene TRBJ2-5; 7 positions agree with TRBD2. This CDR3 spans 15 amino acids. From germline, CDR1 is SGDLS and CDR2 YYNGEE. J lost 4 bases, V lost 0 bases, and 6 bases had no gene match. CDR3: CASSVGGGLGETQYF. The CDR3 DNA reads as TGTGCCAGCAGCGTAGGCGGGGGTCTGGGAGAGACCCAGTACTTC. Supplemented by reference TRBV9 and TRBJ2-5, the full variable domain reads DSGVTQTPKHLITATGQRVTLRCSPRSGDLSVYWYQQSLDQGLQFLIQYYNGEERAKGNILERFSAQQFPDLHSELNLSSLELGDSALYFCASSVGGGLGETQYFGPGTRLLVL.

The chain recombines TRBV7-9 with TRBJ1-1; D not certain. Germline V CDR1 and CDR2: SEHNR, FQNEAQ (reference sequence). The CDR3 is made up of 13 amino acids. Deletions cut 1 base from V and 5 bases from J, with 8 bases between. Here the CDR3 DNA reads TGTGCCAGCAGCTTAGGGGCCCGAACTGAAGCTTTCTTT. Protein sequence: CASSLGARTEAFF.

This chain joins TRBV4-1 and TRBJ1-4; unclear D gene. The CDR3 is 15 amino acids. Germline CDR1 is MGHRA and CDR2 is YSYEKL. V shed 0 bases and J shed 8 bases, with 13 bases lying between them. The CDR3 DNA sequence: TGCGCCAGCAGCCAAGATTCCCCCGCTACGGAAAAACTGTTTTTT. The encoded protein is CASSQDSPATEKLFF.